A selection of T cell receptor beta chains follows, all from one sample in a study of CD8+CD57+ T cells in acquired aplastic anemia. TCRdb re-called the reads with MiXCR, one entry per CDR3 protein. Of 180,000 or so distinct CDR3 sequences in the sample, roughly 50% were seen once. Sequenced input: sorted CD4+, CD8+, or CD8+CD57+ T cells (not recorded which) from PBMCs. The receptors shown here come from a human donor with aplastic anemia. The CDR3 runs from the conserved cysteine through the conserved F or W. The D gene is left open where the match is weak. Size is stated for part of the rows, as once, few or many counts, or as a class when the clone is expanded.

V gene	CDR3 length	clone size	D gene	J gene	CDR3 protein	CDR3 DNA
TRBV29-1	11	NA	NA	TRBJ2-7	CSVSGPYEQYF	TGCAGCGTATCCGGGCCTTACGAGCAGTACTTC
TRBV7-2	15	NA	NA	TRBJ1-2	CASSPRARMNYGYTF	TGTGCCAGCAGCCCCCGGGCGAGGATGAACTATGGCTACACCTTC
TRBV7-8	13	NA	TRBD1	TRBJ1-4	CASSLDRSEKLFF	TGTGCCAGCAGTCTGGACAGGAGTGAAAAACTGTTTTTT
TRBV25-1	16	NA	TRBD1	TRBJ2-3	CASSLLGQGITDTQYF	TGTGCCAGCAGTCTACTCGGACAGGGGATTACAGATACGCAGTATTTT
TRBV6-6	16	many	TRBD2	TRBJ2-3	CASSFIRLALTDTQYF	TGTGCCAGCAGTTTCATTAGACTAGCTCTCACAGATACGCAGTATTTT
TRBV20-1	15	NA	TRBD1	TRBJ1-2	CSARVSRTGSYGYTF	TGCAGTGCTAGAGTTTCCAGGACAGGTTCCTATGGCTACACCTTC
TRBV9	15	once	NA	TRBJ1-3	CASSVALGTGNTIYF	TGTGCCAGCAGCGTAGCTTTGGGTACTGGAAACACCATATATTTT
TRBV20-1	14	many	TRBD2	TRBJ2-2	CSATSGGSTGELFF	TGCAGTGCTACCAGCGGGGGGAGCACCGGGGAGCTGTTTTTT
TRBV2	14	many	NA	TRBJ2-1	CASSPRTSMNEQFF	TGTGCCAGCAGTCCACGAACTAGTATGAATGAGCAGTTCTTC
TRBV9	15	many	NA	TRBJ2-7	CASSVNPGDAYEQYF	TGTGCCAGCAGCGTAAATCCAGGGGACGCCTACGAGCAGTACTTC
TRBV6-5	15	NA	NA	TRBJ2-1	CASSYSFRNYNEQFF	TGTGCCAGCAGTTACTCCTTCCGCAACTACAATGAGCAGTTCTTC
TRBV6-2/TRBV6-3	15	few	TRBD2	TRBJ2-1	CASSNSGDPYNEQFF	TGTGCCAGCAGTAATAGCGGGGACCCCTACAATGAGCAGTTCTTC
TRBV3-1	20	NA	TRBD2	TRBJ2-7	CASSQDLRAGGVPIRYEQYF	TGTGCCAGCAGCCAAGATCTTCGGGCGGGAGGAGTCCCTATTAGGTACGAGCAGTACTTC
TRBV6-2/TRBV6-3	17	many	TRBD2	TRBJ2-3	CASSYSTAAGGSDTQYF	TGTGCCAGCAGTTACTCGACCGCGGCGGGAGGATCAGATACGCAGTATTTT
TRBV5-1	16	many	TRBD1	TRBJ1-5	CASSTGEGAPNQPQHF	TGCGCCAGCAGCACAGGCGAGGGGGCCCCCAATCAGCCCCAGCATTTT
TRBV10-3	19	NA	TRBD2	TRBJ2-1	CAIRPGLAGPNSKTNEQFF	TGTGCCATCAGGCCGGGGCTAGCGGGGCCCAACTCCAAAACCAATGAGCAGTTCTTC
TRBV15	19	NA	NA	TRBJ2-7	CATSRIHQIRGAGIYEQYF	TGTGCCACCAGCAGAATCCACCAAATCAGGGGAGCTGGGATCTACGAGCAGTACTTC
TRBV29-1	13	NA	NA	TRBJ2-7	CSVEEGAIGEQYF	TGCAGCGTTGAAGAGGGGGCAATAGGCGAGCAGTACTTC
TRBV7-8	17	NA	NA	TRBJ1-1	CASSSPPGRTLNTEAFF	TGTGCCAGCAGCTCCCCTCCGGGACGGACCTTGAACACTGAAGCTTTCTTT
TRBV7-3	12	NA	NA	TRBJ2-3	CASSRGTDTQYF	TGTGCCAGCAGCCGGGGGACAGATACGCAGTATTTT
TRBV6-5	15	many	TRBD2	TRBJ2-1	CASSFGRGVSGEQFF	TGTGCCAGCAGTTTTGGGCGGGGGGTAAGCGGTGAGCAGTTCTTC
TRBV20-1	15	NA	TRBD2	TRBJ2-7	CSALRTSGNIYEQYF	TGCAGTGCTCTTCGGACTAGCGGGAACATTTACGAGCAGTACTTC
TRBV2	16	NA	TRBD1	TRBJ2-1	CASSERRDRGVNEQFF	TGTGCCAGCAGTGAAAGACGGGACAGGGGAGTCAATGAGCAGTTCTTC
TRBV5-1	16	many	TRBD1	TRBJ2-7	CASSLAPGQSSYEQYF	TGCGCCAGCAGCTTGGCCCCGGGACAGAGCTCCTACGAGCAGTACTTC
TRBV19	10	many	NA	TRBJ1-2	CASSKGGYTF	TGTGCCAGCTCAAAGGGTGGCTACACCTTC
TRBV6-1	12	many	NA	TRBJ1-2	CASSRTDYGYTF	TGTGCCAGCAGTCGGACAGACTATGGCTACACCTTC
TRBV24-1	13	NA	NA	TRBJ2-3	CATAEYGQNTQYF	TGTGCCACCGCTGAATATGGACAGAATACGCAGTATTTT
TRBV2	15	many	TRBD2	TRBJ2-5	CASSQTSGRGETQYF	TGTGCCAGCAGCCAGACTAGCGGGAGGGGAGAGACCCAGTACTTC
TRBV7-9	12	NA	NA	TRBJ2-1	CASTRDLGGQFF	TGTGCCAGCACCAGAGACCTAGGGGGGCAGTTCTTC
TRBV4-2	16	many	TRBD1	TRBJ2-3	CASSVRTGASTDTQYF	TGTGCCAGCAGCGTAAGGACAGGGGCTAGCACAGATACGCAGTATTTT
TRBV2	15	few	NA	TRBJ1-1	CASSLDTLRGTEAFF	TGTGCCAGCAGTCTTGATACTCTCAGGGGCACTGAAGCTTTCTTT
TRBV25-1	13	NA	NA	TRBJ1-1	CASSALRGIEAFF	TGTGCTAGCAGTGCCCTCAGGGGTATTGAAGCTTTCTTT
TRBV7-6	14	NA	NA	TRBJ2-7	CASSFSSGGYEQYF	TGTGCCAGCAGCTTCTCCTCGGGCGGCTACGAGCAGTACTTC
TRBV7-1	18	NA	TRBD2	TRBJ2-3	CASIQTSGGARGTDTQYF	TGTGCCAGCATCCAGACTAGCGGGGGGGCGCGGGGCACAGATACGCAGTATTTT
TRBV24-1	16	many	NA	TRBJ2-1	CATSDRKGRSYNEQFF	TGTGCCACCAGTGATCGAAAGGGACGGTCCTACAATGAGCAGTTCTTC
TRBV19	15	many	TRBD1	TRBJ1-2	CASRPGTGGGYGYTF	TGTGCCAGTAGACCCGGGACAGGGGGCGGCTATGGCTACACCTTC
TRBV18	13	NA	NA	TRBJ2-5	CASSPNSEETQYF	TGTGCCAGCTCACCTAACAGTGAAGAGACCCAGTACTTC
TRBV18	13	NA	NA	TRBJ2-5	CASSPPTLATQYF	TGTGCCAGCTCACCACCTACTCTGGCGACCCAGTACTTC
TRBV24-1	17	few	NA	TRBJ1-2	CATSDFSGTQKYYGYTF	TGTGCCACCAGTGATTTCTCCGGGACCCAGAAGTACTATGGCTACACCTTC
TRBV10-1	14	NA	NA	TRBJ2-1	CASRGFSSYNEQFF	TGCGCCAGCAGAGGTTTCAGCTCCTACAATGAGCAGTTCTTC
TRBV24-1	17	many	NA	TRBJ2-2	CATSAFRAGANTGELFF	TGTGCCACCAGTGCTTTCAGGGCAGGTGCGAACACCGGGGAGCTGTTTTTT
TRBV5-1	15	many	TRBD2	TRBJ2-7	CASSSMRGTSYEQYF	TGCGCCAGCAGCTCAATGCGGGGGACGTCCTACGAGCAGTACTTC
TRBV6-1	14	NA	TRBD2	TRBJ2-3	CASTLAGVTDTQYF	TGTGCCAGCACTCTTGCGGGGGTAACAGATACGCAGTATTTT
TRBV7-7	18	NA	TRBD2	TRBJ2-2	CASSLLASGTLNTGELFF	TGTGCCAGCAGCCTACTGGCTAGCGGGACTTTAAACACCGGGGAGCTGTTTTTT
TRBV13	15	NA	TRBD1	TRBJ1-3	CASSLRGQGGNTIYF	TGTGCCAGCAGCTTACGGGGACAGGGAGGAAACACCATATATTTT
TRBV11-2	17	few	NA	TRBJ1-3	CASSFSSPAGPGNTIYF	TGTGCCAGCAGCTTTAGTTCTCCCGCGGGGCCTGGAAACACCATATATTTT
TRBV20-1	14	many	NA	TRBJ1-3	CSATDRASGNTIYF	TGCAGTGCCACGGATCGCGCGTCTGGAAACACCATATATTTT
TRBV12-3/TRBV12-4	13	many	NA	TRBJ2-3	CATQGPRADTQYF	TGTGCTACGCAGGGCCCCCGAGCAGATACGCAGTATTTT
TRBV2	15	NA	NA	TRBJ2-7	CASSESVGMSYEQYF	TGTGCCAGCAGTGAATCGGTGGGGATGTCGTACGAGCAGTACTTC
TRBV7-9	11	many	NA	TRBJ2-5	CASSFMETQYF	TGTGCCAGCAGCTTTATGGAGACCCAGTACTTC
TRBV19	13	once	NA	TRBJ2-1	CASSILLEREQFF	TGTGCCAGTAGTATTCTCCTTGAGCGTGAGCAGTTCTTC
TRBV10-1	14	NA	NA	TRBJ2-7	CASSEPGLDYEQYF	TGCGCCAGCAGTGAACCGGGCTTGGACTACGAGCAGTACTTC
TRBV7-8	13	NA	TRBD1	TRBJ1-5	CASSADRVQPQHF	TGTGCCAGCAGCGCGGACAGGGTTCAGCCCCAGCATTTT
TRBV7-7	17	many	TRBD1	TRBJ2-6	CASSPGTGFSGANVLTF	TGTGCTAGCAGCCCCGGGACAGGGTTTTCTGGGGCCAACGTCCTGACTTTC
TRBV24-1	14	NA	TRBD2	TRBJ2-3	CATSVAGSTDTQYF	TGTGCCACCAGTGTAGCGGGTAGCACAGATACGCAGTATTTT
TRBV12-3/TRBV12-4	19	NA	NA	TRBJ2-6	CASGPWGLPPDAGANVLTF	TGTGCCAGCGGTCCGTGGGGTCTCCCGCCCGATGCTGGGGCCAACGTCCTGACTTTC